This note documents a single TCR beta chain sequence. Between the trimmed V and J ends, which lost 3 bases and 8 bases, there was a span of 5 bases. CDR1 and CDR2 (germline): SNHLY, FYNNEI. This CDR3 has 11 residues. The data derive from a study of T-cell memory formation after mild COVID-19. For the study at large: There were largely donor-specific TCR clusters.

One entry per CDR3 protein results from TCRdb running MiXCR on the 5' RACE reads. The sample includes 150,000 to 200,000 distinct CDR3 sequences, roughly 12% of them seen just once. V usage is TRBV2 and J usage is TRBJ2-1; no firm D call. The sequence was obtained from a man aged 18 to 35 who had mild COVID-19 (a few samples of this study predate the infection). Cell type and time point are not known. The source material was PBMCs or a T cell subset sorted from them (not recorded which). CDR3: CASSDWDEQFF. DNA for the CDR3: TGTGCCAGCAGTGATTGGGATGAGCAGTTCTTC.